This T cell receptor beta chain was observed in a study of human T cells and chemical hapten exposure. Study context: Mainly, slight library volume differences in the pool made TCR yields vary.

Whole-study findings and limits: Following DPC sensitization, TCRs present above 1 in 1000 frequency showed no change.

Comments on this clonotype: What it binds is unknown.

CDR3 length: 15 amino acids. V gave up 6 bases and J gave up 5 bases; unmatched junction bases: 8. CDR1 and CDR2 (germline): MNHNS, SASEGT. Whole blood that had not been fractionated was the source of extracted total RNA. Unique molecular identifiers were attached to individual cDNA molecules during library preparation. As processed by the authors: There were a median of around 100,000 TCRs per sample, with a range from roughly 23,224 to 690,600. TCRdb redid the calling of the 5' RACE reads with MiXCR, one entry per CDR3 protein. The V and J calls were determined by TCRdb, not by the authors. This table has about 110,000 distinct CDR3 sequences, roughly a fifth appearing once.

The clonotype was recovered from a human donor in good health. This chain links TRBV6-1 with TRBJ2-2; 8 bases match TRBD2. CDR3 in DNA: TGTGCCAGCAGGGTTGGGGTAGCGGGAACCGGGGAGCTGTTTTTT. This codes for CASRVGVAGTGELFF.